This T cell receptor (beta chain) comes out of a study of T cells in Graves' hyperthyroidism and ophthalmopathy. RNA transcripts served as the template for amplifying TCR beta CDR3 regions. An initial round of RT-PCR targeting the TCR CDR3 relied on the HTBI primer set. MiXCR, applied by TCRdb to the multiplex PCR reads, yields one record per CDR3 protein. The sample shows 300,000 or so distinct CDR3 sequences, 16% of them seen only once. Among the patients, aged 18 to 65, hyperthyroidism was newly diagnosed and had lasted under 2 months. Uncontrolled infections, other autoimmune diseases, pregnancy or lactation led to exclusion of patients. The authors took PBMCs from 10 ml fresh peripheral blood. This clonotype was seen only a few times. This receptor was identified in a man aged 25 to 45 with Graves' hyperthyroidism. Sequencing used blood.

This CDR3 reads CASSQGGDTSYNEQFF. CDR3 DNA sequence: TGTGCCAGCAGCCAAGGGGGAGATACCTCCTACAATGAGCAGTTCTTC. The chain combines TRBV3-1 with TRBJ2-1, with TRBD2 as a possible D gene (5 bases). Germline V gives CDR1 LGHDT, CDR2 YNNKEL (reference sequence). The ends were cut back, 1 base at V and 0 bases at J, with 10 bases in the middle. This CDR3 has 16 residues.